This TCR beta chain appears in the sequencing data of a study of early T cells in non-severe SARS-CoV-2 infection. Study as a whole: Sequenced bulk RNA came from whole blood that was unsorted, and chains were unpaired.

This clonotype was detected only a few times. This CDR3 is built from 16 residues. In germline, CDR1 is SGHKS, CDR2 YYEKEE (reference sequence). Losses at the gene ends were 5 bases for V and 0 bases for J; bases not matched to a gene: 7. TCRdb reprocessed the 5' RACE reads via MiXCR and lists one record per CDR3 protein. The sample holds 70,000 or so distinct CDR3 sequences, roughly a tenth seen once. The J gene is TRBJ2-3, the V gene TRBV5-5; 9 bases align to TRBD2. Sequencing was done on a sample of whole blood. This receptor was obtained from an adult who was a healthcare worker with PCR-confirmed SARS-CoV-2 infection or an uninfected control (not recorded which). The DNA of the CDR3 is TGTGCCAGCAGGTGGCTAGCGGGACCTAGCACAGATACGCAGTATTTT. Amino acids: CASRWLAGPSTDTQYF.